The rows below give T cell receptor beta chains drawn from one sample of a study of blood T cell repertoires in COVID-19. The assay was immunoSEQ multiplex PCR, and TCRdb's table has in-frame clones only and misses some. In the table there are 370,000 or so clones, about 89% of which are singletons. Sequencing was performed on PBMCs or T cells enriched from blood (not recorded which). These receptors all come from a young man who had recovered from COVID-19. The CDR3 runs from the conserved cysteine through the conserved F or W. The order of the fields is CDR3 protein, V gene, J gene, D gene. A D gene is named only where the DNA matches it firmly.

CASSRSGGTNEQFF	TRBV2	TRBJ2-1	TRBD2
CASSGGQGEKLFF	TRBV2	TRBJ1-4	TRBD1
CASSLGRVPYNEQFF	TRBV7-9	TRBJ2-1	.
CASSTQPTNTEAFF	TRBV6-5	TRBJ1-1	.
CASSSDRALSGYTF	TRBV10-1	TRBJ1-2	.
CAWGWDRSSTRGSPLHF	TRBV30	TRBJ1-6	TRBD1
CASSSDLLNYNEQFF	TRBV27	TRBJ2-1	.
CASSQGAGREPQHF	TRBV3-1/TRBV3-2	TRBJ1-5	.
CASSHGRGGWNTGELFF	TRBV11-2	TRBJ2-2	TRBD2
CASRLGGVDSPLHF	TRBV6-5	TRBJ1-6	.
CASSPTTGATSPLHF	TRBV18	TRBJ1-6	TRBD1
CASSQDQWGQDTEAFF	TRBV4-1	TRBJ1-1	.
CASSPLPEGDHYGYTF	TRBV5-1	TRBJ1-2	.
CASKRTAGPQHF	TRBV19	TRBJ1-5	.
CASRARQGESSPLHF	TRBV2	TRBJ1-6	TRBD1
CASSHSRTVPIQPQHF	TRBV6-5	TRBJ1-5	.
CASSPNNEQFF	TRBV18	TRBJ2-1	.
CSARAQETQYF	TRBV20-1	TRBJ2-5	.
CASSLGGTGQEAQYF	TRBV7-7	TRBJ2-5	TRBD1
CASSPETSGGLVDTQYF	TRBV3-1/TRBV3-2	TRBJ2-3	TRBD2
CASSLSWTSGTNEQFF	TRBV27	TRBJ2-1	TRBD2
CAISESTDYGYTF	TRBV10-3	TRBJ1-2	.
CASSERGIYGYTF	TRBV10-2	TRBJ1-2	.
CASSPSGGALTGELFF	TRBV11-3	TRBJ2-2	TRBD2
CASSSGADTQYF	TRBV7-2	TRBJ2-3	.
CASSIIDTDGFNQPQHF	TRBV28	TRBJ1-5	.
CASSVNSGGFPSTDTQYF	TRBV28	TRBJ2-3	TRBD2
CASSLLREGPRYEQYF	TRBV7-9	TRBJ2-7	TRBD2
CASSPWGLRDTQYF	TRBV13	TRBJ2-3	.
CASSQVHSGGSDYGYTF	TRBV4-1	TRBJ1-2	TRBD1
CASSPHFQTGTGELFF	TRBV7-2	TRBJ2-2	.
CSVGTGTRWGYTF	TRBV29-1	TRBJ1-2	TRBD1
CASSDRINSPLHF	TRBV6-4	TRBJ1-6	TRBD1
CSARGPGELFF	TRBV20-1	TRBJ2-2	.
CASSQALAGGTGEQFF	TRBV4-3	TRBJ2-1	TRBD2
CASSPSLGTGGSRNEKLFF	TRBV3-1/TRBV3-2	TRBJ1-4	TRBD1
CASSVASDSYEQYF	TRBV10-2	TRBJ2-7	.
CATSRDPAAGGSFGYTF	TRBV15	TRBJ1-2	TRBD1
CASKKQGLAGYTF	TRBV19	TRBJ1-2	.
CASSYFLGDYNSPLHF	TRBV6-5	TRBJ1-6	.
CASSLDSHNQPQHF	TRBV7-2	TRBJ1-5	.
CASSSEGLNTEAFF	TRBV9	TRBJ1-1	.